One T cell receptor (beta chain) is described in this entry. The data derive from a study of blood T cell repertoires in COVID-19. For the study at large: Sites across the United States, Italy and Spain contributed samples from acute and convalescent COVID-19. T cells, B-cell-depleted T cells, or PBMCs provided the cDNA or gDNA that served as material.

Original handling: Amplification from reference gene primers served as the basis for estimated nucleated cell counts. Profiled with immunoSEQ multiplex PCR; TCRdb holds only in-frame clones, not every one. V and J calls and clone size are given by that table; D and trimming were obtained from the DNA. The sample lists over 250,000 clones; about nine tenths were seen once. The sequence derives from a woman aged 35 to 49 who had recovered from COVID-19. Sequenced material: peripheral blood.

The CDR3 here is CASSGPTGGIRGPLHF. The CDR3 DNA follows: TGTGCCAGCAGCGGACCGACAGGGGGGATAAGGGGACCCCTCCACTTT. The gene calls are TRBV7-9 and TRBJ1-6, with TRBD1 matching over 9 bases. The CDR3 covers 16 residues. V shed 5 bases and J 12 bases; nucleotides not matched to a gene: 14. CDR1 is SEHNR and CDR2 is FQNEAQ in the germline V gene (reference sequence).